The 25 T cell receptor beta chains given below trace back to one sample, sequenced in a study of blood T cell repertoires in COVID-19. Libraries were prepared by immunoSEQ multiplex PCR; TCRdb keeps only in-frame clonotypes and omits some of them. There are some 160,000 clones in the sample; 70% to 85% occur only once, and under 20% lies in the top ten. The sample taken for sequencing was PBMCs or T cells enriched from blood (not recorded which). The receptor set was obtained from a woman between 65 and 79 years old in a cohort exposed to, infected with or recovered from COVID-19 (not recorded which).

The V call is TRBV6-6, the J call TRBJ1-1; possibly TRBD1 for D (5 bases). CDR1 and CDR2 (germline): MNHNY, SVGAGI (reference sequence). V lost 6 bases and J 5 bases, leaving 10 bases between the germline ends. The CDR3 has 12 residues. The CDR3 region is CASSTTVTEAFF. Here the CDR3 DNA reads TGTGCCAGCAGCACGACAGTGACTGAAGCTTTCTTT.

This chain uses TRBV18 with TRBJ2-7, with 15 bases matching TRBD2. Trimming at V came to 3 bases and at J to 2 bases, leaving 2 bases not matched to a gene. Germline V gene sequence: CDR1 KGHSH, CDR2 LQKENI. The length of the CDR3 is 16 residues. CDR3 sequence (DNA): TGTGCCAGCTCACCGGGACTAGCGGGAGGAGCCTACGAGCAGTACTTC. It codes for CASSPGLAGGAYEQYF.

This chain joins TRBV4-3 and TRBJ1-4; perhaps TRBD1 as D (5 bases). CDR3 length: 16 amino acids. Germline lookup yields CDR1 LGHNA and CDR2 YSLEER. V was pared by 3 bases and J by 6 bases, with 17 bases between. CDR3 residues: CASSHAGTRGDEKLFF. The CDR3 bases are TGCGCCAGCAGCCATGCCGGGACCCGCGGGGATGAAAAACTGTTTTTT.

The chain uses TRBV6-2 or TRBV6-3 and TRBJ2-5; D is ambiguous. V was cut by 4 bases and J by 1 base, with 10 bases left in between. The CDR3 totals 14 residues. Per the germline V gene, CDR1 is MNHEY and CDR2 is SVGEGT. The DNA for the CDR3 is TGTGCCAGCAGTTCCCTTTGGAGCCAAGAGACCCAGTACTTC. Translation gives CASSSLWSQETQYF.

The rearrangement uses TRBV4-1 and TRBJ1-2, with D maybe TRBD1 (6 bases). Germline V gene sequence: CDR1 MGHRA, CDR2 YSYEKL. V was trimmed by 1 base and J by 2 bases, leaving 11 bases between them. There are 15 residues in the CDR3. DNA for the CDR3: TGCGCCAGCAGCCAAGGGGGAGGGGGGAACTATGGCTACACCTTC. Protein product: CASSQGGGGNYGYTF.

DNA of the CDR3: TGCGCCAGCACCCCGGGACAGGGGTATGGCTACACCTTC. It is translated as CASTPGQGYGYTF. The chain uses TRBV5-1 and TRBJ1-2, with 10 nucleotides matching TRBD1. This CDR3 region has 13 residues. Germline V gene sequence: CDR1 SGHRS, CDR2 YFSETQ. Germline trimming cut 6 bases from V and 5 bases from J; bases unmatched to any gene: 4.

The chain links TRBV7-2 to TRBJ2-2, with D tentatively TRBD1 (6 bases). V was cut by 3 bases and J by 1 base, with 18 bases left in between. The CDR3 length is 18 residues. Germline CDR1 and CDR2: SGHTA and FQGNSA. As DNA, the CDR3 is TGTGCCAGCAGCTTGACAACAGGGATATCTAAGAACACCGGGGAGCTGTTTTTT. Its translation is CASSLTTGISKNTGELFF.

The J gene is TRBJ1-2, the V gene TRBV7-2, with unresolved D. The V gene lost 5 bases and the J gene lost 8 bases, with 24 bases spanning the gap. There are 16 residues in the CDR3. In germline, CDR1 is SGHTA, CDR2 FQGNSA. The CDR3 sequence: CASSLLGGHTAGGYTF. DNA of the CDR3: TGTGCCAGCAGCCTCCTGGGAGGCCACACCGCGGGGGGCTACACCTTC.

The J gene is TRBJ2-5, the V gene TRBV29-1; TRBD2 is a possible D gene (6 bases). The CDR3 totals 13 residues. CDR1 is SQVTM and CDR2 is ANQGSEA in the germline V gene. Trimming cost V 4 bases and J 3 bases, with 12 bases left between them. The CDR3 loop reads CSVVFGRKETQYF. CDR3 sequence (DNA): TGCAGCGTTGTATTTGGGAGGAAAGAGACCCAGTACTTC.

The chain links TRBV10-3 to TRBJ2-1; 11 positions match TRBD2. This CDR3 has 14 residues. Germline V gives CDR1 ENHRY, CDR2 SYGVKD. The J segment lost 13 bases and the V segment lost 3 bases, leaving 8 bases of the junction unmatched. CDR3 DNA sequence: TGTGCCATCAGTGACGGGCTAGCGGGAGGACTACAGTTCTTC. It encodes CAISDGLAGGLQFF.

V gene TRBV18 combines with J gene TRBJ2-7, with 8 bases lining up with TRBD2. Germline V gene data show CDR1 as KGHSH and CDR2 as LQKENI. CDR3 length equals 15 residues. The junction had 5 bases not matched to a gene; V was cut back by 0 bases and J by 4 bases. The CDR3 reads CASSPPASGSYEQYF. Here the CDR3 DNA reads TGTGCCAGCTCACCACCGGCTAGCGGGTCTTACGAGCAGTACTTC. Variable domain in full (rest from reference TRBV18 and TRBJ2-7): NAGVMQNPRHLVRRRGQEARLRCSPMKGHSHVYWYRQLPEEGLKFMVYLQKENIIDESGMPKERFSAEFPKEGPSILRIQQVVRGDSAAYFCASSPPASGSYEQYFGPGTRLTVT.

This clone was picked up a small number of times. This chain connects TRBV3-1 (or the pseudogene TRBV3-2) to TRBJ2-3; the match to TRBD2 covers 12 bases. The CDR3 contains 17 residues. Trimming took 1 base from V and 6 from J; bases not matched to a gene: 8. Germline lookup yields CDR1 LGHDT and CDR2 YNNKEL (reference sequence). CDR3 region: CASSQGLAGGRRDTQYF. CDR3 nucleotides: TGTGCCAGCAGCCAAGGGCTAGCGGGAGGGCGGAGGGATACGCAGTATTTT.

The chain uses TRBV6-5 and TRBJ1-3, with unresolved D. Germline CDR1 is MNHEY and CDR2 is SVGAGI. The CDR3 runs 11 residues. Trimming took 10 bases from V and 8 from J, leaving 12 bases between them. This chain's CDR3 is CATTEGDTIYF. CDR3 sequence (DNA): TGTGCCACCACAGAGGGAGACACCATATATTTT.

The chain combines TRBV3-1 (or the pseudogene TRBV3-2) with TRBJ2-7, with D maybe TRBD1 (5 bases). From germline, CDR1 is LGHDT and CDR2 YNNKEL (reference sequence). The CDR3 runs 15 residues. Trimming took 6 bases from V and 4 from J, leaving 19 bases between them. This CDR3 is CASSKDTYPYYEQYF. The CDR3 DNA reads TGTGCCAGCAGTAAGGACACCTACCCCTATTACGAGCAGTACTTC.

The chain links TRBV4-2 to TRBJ2-1; 7 bases fit TRBD2. The CDR3 extends over 15 amino acids. With V trimmed by 0 bases and J by 8 bases, 7 bases remained unmatched. CDR1 and CDR2 (germline): LGHNA, YNFKEQ. The CDR3 protein is CASSQDRGLLYEQFF. The CDR3 coding sequence is TGTGCCAGCAGCCAAGATCGGGGACTATTATATGAGCAGTTCTTC.

This clone was picked up a small number of times. The chain links TRBV2 to TRBJ2-1; 13 bases map to TRBD2. Losses at the gene ends were 6 bases for V and 2 bases for J; bases not matched to a gene: 7. Germline CDR1 and CDR2: SNHLY and FYNNEI. The CDR3 sequence is 17 residues long. The CDR3 coding sequence is TGTGCCAGCAGGGCACGACTAGCGGGAGGCCCCTACAATGAGCAGTTCTTC. Protein product: CASRARLAGGPYNEQFF. Together with reference TRBV2 and TRBJ2-1, the CDR3 gives the full variable domain: EPEVTQTPSHQVTQMGQEVILRCVPISNHLYFYWYRQILGQKVEFLVSFYNNEISEKSEIFDDQFSVERPDGSNFTLKIRSTKLEDSAMYFCASRARLAGGPYNEQFFGPGTRLTVL.

This chain connects TRBV7-2 to TRBJ2-1, with 7 bases identical to TRBD2. The trim removed 3 bases at V and 4 bases at J, leaving 12 bases unmatched. The CDR3 consists of 17 residues. The V gene's germline CDR1 is SGHTA and CDR2 FQGNSA. DNA for the CDR3: TGTGCCAGCAGCTTTGTCTTCGGGACTAATTTATACAATGAGCAGTTCTTC. It yields the protein CASSFVFGTNLYNEQFF. Complete variable domain (other parts from reference TRBV7-2 and TRBJ2-1): GAGVSQSPSNKVTEKGKDVELRCDPISGHTALYWYRQSLGQGLEFLIYFQGNSAPDKSGLPSDRFSAERTGGSVSTLTIQRTQQEDSAVYLCASSFVFGTNLYNEQFFGPGTRLTVL.

The V gene is TRBV19, the J gene TRBJ2-5; 8 bases are a match to TRBD1. The CDR3 is made up of 15 amino acids. The germline CDR1 and CDR2 sequences are LNHDA and SQIVND (reference sequence). V shed 5 bases, J shed 5 bases, and the junction held 10 bases outside the gene matches. The CDR3 here is CASSPHWTGRETQYF. CDR3 DNA sequence: TGTGCCAGTAGTCCCCACTGGACAGGGCGGGAGACCCAGTACTTC.

The rearrangement links TRBV28 to TRBJ1-6; D is ambiguous. Trimming cost V 10 bases and J 9 bases, with 22 bases left between them. Germline loops: CDR1 MDHEN, CDR2 SYDVKM. This CDR3 is 15 amino acids long. CDR3 DNA sequence: TGTGCCACCAATAACCCCTTCATGTCGGTTTCACCCCTCCACTTT. This translates into CATNNPFMSVSPLHF.

This clone was seen only once. The chain carries TRBV18 and TRBJ2-5; D uncertain. V was trimmed by 3 bases and J by 0 bases, leaving 8 bases between them. Germline lookup yields CDR1 KGHSH and CDR2 LQKENI. This CDR3 is built from 14 residues. CDR3 protein: CASSPSRYQETQYF. DNA for the CDR3: TGTGCCAGCTCACCGTCCCGGTACCAAGAGACCCAGTACTTC.

This rearrangement joins TRBV2 to TRBJ2-5; 9 bases are shared with TRBD1. The CDR3 spans 16 residues. V lost 6 bases to trimming and J lost 5 bases; unmatched junction nucleotides: 13. Germline-derived CDR1 and CDR2 are SNHLY and FYNNEI. The CDR3 spells CASRIEGTTGGETQYF. As DNA, the CDR3 is TGTGCCAGCAGGATAGAAGGGACGACAGGGGGGGAGACCCAGTACTTC.

The V and J genes are TRBV6-5 and TRBJ2-7, with 7 bases matching TRBD2. This CDR3 comprises 15 residues. J gave up 0 bases and V 2 bases, and 4 bases lay outside the gene matches. Germline CDR1 is MNHEY and CDR2 is SVGAGI. DNA of the CDR3: TGTGCCAGCAGTTACGGGGGGGTCGGCTCCTACGAGCAGTACTTC. Translating gives CASSYGGVGSYEQYF.

This clone was seen only once. The chain uses TRBV23-1 and TRBJ2-1, with TRBD2 matching 12 bases. TRBV23-1 is designated an ORF whose function remains uncertain. The CDR3 is 22 residues long. V lost 8 bases to trimming and J lost 2 bases; unmatched junction nucleotides: 25. The CDR3 region has the DNA TGCGCCAGCTCCCCAACCCCTTCAAGGACTAGCGGGAACGAGTGGGCCTACAATGAGCAGTTCTTC. Residues: CASSPTPSRTSGNEWAYNEQFF.

The genes are TRBV7-2 and TRBJ2-1, with 7 bases identical to TRBD2. This CDR3 is built from 16 residues. V lost 4 bases, J lost 10 bases, and 16 bases stayed unmatched. CDR1 SGHTA and CDR2 FQGNSA come from the germline V gene. In DNA form, the CDR3 reads TGTGCCAGCAGCTCCCTGGATAAGCGGGGCGTTGGAGAGCAGTTCTTC. Amino acids: CASSSLDKRGVGEQFF.

This clone was detected only once. The chain has TRBV24-1 and TRBJ2-1, with D possibly TRBD2 on 5 matching bases. In germline, CDR1 is KGHDR, CDR2 SFDVKD. The CDR3 totals 14 residues. The ends were cut back, 9 bases at V and 1 base at J, with 12 bases in the middle. The DNA of the CDR3 is TGTGCCACCGGGCAGGCGGGTTCCTACAATGAGCAGTTCTTC. Residues: CATGQAGSYNEQFF.